The following is a T cell receptor beta chain sequence with its context. Sequencing was performed with immunoSEQ multiplex PCR; in TCRdb, only in-frame clones are kept and a portion is missing. The table shows more than 2,000,000 clones, with 93% occurring only once. The CDR3 has 15 residues. The V end was cut by 0 bases, the J end by 4 bases, with 14 bases between. CDR1 is SGHRS, CDR2 YFSETQ, per germline. The sample is drawn from a study of shared clonotypes between healthy human individuals. Sequencing was carried out using naive CD4+ T cells from PBMCs. Subset denoted: CD45RA+ positively selected. This clonotype was obtained from a young man in good health. Some clones in this sample may be carry-over from other donors' samples. This chain links TRBV5-1 with TRBJ2-7; weak D call: TRBD1 (5 bases). The DNA of the CDR3 is TGCGCCAGCAGCTTGGGAGTGGGGCCTTTTTACGAGCAGTACTTC. It specifies CASSLGVGPFYEQYF.